Reported below is one TCR beta chain. The antigen is undetermined. Germline V gene data show CDR1 as SEHNR and CDR2 as FQNEAQ (reference sequence). V was pared by 2 bases and J by 3 bases, with 11 bases between. This CDR3 contains 14 residues. The Oncomine TCR Beta short-read assay sequenced DNA from cultured CD4+ T cells. Using its own MiXCR run on the PCR reads, TCRdb lists one record per CDR3 protein. The sample lists some 21,000 distinct CDR3 sequences; over 40% were seen once. This sample stems from a study of vaccination and CD4 T cells after COVID-19. On the study more broadly: Post-COVID draws followed diagnosis by a median approximately 100 days (range 35 to 161). Overlapping spike peptides of SARS-CoV-2, HCoV-NL63, HCoV-OC43 and HCoV-229E stimulated the cells. Study-level results: In median terms, SARS-CoV-2-reactive clonotypes went from approximately 23 to 38, a nonsignificant rise.

Time point: late sampling 161 to 241 days after vaccination in a few convalescent patients. Treatment denoted: approximately 10-day PBMC culture with coronavirus spike peptide pools or control peptides (ViraFEST assay). PBMCs, plated at around 1.9 million per well, were grown in the presence of approximately 10 IU/ml IL-2 and around 10 ug/ml peptide pools. The chain combines TRBV7-9 with TRBJ2-7; D might be TRBD2 (6 bases). This clonotype was sampled from a human donor who had recovered from COVID-19. The sequencing used CD4+ T cells from blood, cultured in vitro, collected about 7 months after SARS-CoV-2 vaccination. CDR3 region: CASSLFLALYEQYF. Written as DNA, the CDR3 is TGTGCCAGCAGCTTATTCCTAGCGCTCTACGAGCAGTACTTC.